The present T cell receptor (beta chain) was sequenced within a study of T-cell reconstitution after alpha-beta-depleted transplantation in children. The CDR3 is made up of 12 amino acids. Germline lookup yields CDR1 DFQATT and CDR2 SNEGSKA (reference sequence). V lost 7 bases and J 7 bases, leaving 14 bases between the germline ends. This clonotype has ten or more counts. Preparing the TCRbeta library involved the use of unique molecular identifiers. One entry per CDR3 protein results from TCRdb running MiXCR on the PCR reads. The sample lists 600,000 to 700,000 distinct CDR3 sequences, roughly 17% occurring once.

This clonotype was obtained from a human donor who donated a stem cell graft to a child with acute myeloid leukemia. Here the sequenced sample was PBMCs from the stem cell graft donor, taken from the stem cell graft. The rearrangement joins TRBV20-1 to TRBJ2-1, with D tentatively TRBD1 or TRBD2 (5 bases each). The CDR3 coding sequence is TGCAGTGTCCCTGAGTGGGGGAATGAGCAGTTCTTC. Translation gives CSVPEWGNEQFF.